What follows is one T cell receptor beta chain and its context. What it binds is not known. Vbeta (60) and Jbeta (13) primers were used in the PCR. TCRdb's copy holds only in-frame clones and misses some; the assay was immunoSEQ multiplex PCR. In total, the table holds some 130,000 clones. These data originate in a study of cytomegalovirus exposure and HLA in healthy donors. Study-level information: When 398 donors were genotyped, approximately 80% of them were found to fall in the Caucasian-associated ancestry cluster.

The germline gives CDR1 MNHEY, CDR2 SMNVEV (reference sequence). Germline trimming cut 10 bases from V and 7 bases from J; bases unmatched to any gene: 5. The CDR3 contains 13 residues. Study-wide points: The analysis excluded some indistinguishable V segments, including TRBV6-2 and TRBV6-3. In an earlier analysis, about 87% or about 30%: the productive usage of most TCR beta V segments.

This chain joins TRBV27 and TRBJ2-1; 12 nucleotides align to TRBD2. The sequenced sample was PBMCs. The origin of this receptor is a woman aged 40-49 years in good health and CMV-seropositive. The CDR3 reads CATSSGRGNEQFF. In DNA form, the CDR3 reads TGTGCCACCTCTAGCGGGAGGGGAAATGAGCAGTTCTTC.